The clone carrying this T cell receptor beta chain was seen a few times. Profiled with immunoSEQ multiplex PCR; TCRdb holds only in-frame clones, not every one. Of fewer than 250,000 clones in the sample, approximately 86% were seen once. The sample originates from a study of blood T cell repertoires in COVID-19. From germline, CDR1 is SGHTA and CDR2 FQGNSA. The CDR3 consists of 17 residues. The J segment lost 5 bases and the V segment lost 3 bases, leaving 14 bases of the junction unmatched. The sequencing input was peripheral blood. The chain couples TRBV7-2 to TRBJ2-7; 9 nucleotides align to TRBD2. This TCR came from a man aged 40-49 years with acute or convalescent COVID-19. CDR3 nucleotide sequence: TGTGCCAGCAGCTTGTCGGCACTAGCGGGTTCTCCTAACGAGCAGTACTTC. This encodes CASSLSALAGSPNEQYF.